This T cell receptor beta chain was observed in a study of T-cell reconstitution after alpha-beta-depleted transplantation in children (dated by TCRdb to the mid-2010s). As for the study more broadly: Using TCR repertoire profiling, the study quantitatively followed how T-cell immune reconstitution unfolded in children after TCRalphabeta/CD19-depleted allogeneic hematopoietic cell transplantation.

The library was made by PCR. The data were produced on an Illumina HiSeq 2500. TCR libraries were prepared with molecular barcoding, using unique molecular identifiers to normalize TCRbeta repertoire quantification. The public reads were reprocessed in TCRdb via fastp at Q25 and MiXCR, keeping in-frame beta chains. Under each unique CDR3 protein, matching rows form one entry showing the most common genes and DNA. The sample yields 490,000 or so distinct CDR3 sequences; approximately 12% were counted once. The ten biggest clones cover around 5.6% of the sample. This clonotype was seen at least ten times. Its antigen is unknown. Qualities for individual bases were not recorded, and no much larger clone is one base off. From cysteine to phenylalanine, the CDR3 is 15 amino acids long. Only the CDR3 DNA stays, 45 bases, in frame from base 1. The germline V and J ends show losses of 8 bases and 3 bases respectively, and no gene match explains 7 bases of the junction. The germline V gene gives CDR1 as MDHEN and CDR2 as SYDVKM.

The TCR sequence derives from a human donor who donated a stem cell graft to a child with combined immunodeficiency. The chain employs TRBV28 and TRBJ2-2; 9 junctional bases match TRBD1. Sequencing was performed on PBMCs from the stem cell graft donor, taken from the stem cell graft. The DNA is TGTGCCAGCGGAACAGGGGGCTCGGACACCGGGGAGCTGTTTTTT. This gives the protein CASGTGGSDTGELFF.